The entry below describes one T cell receptor (beta chain). Its target is not known. Healthy bone marrow donors formed the donor group. This CDR3 comprises 13 residues. With V trimmed by 10 bases and J by 5 bases, 10 bases remained unmatched. Per germline, CDR1 MNHNS and CDR2 SASEGT. With 60 Vbeta and 13 Jbeta primers, the PCR was carried out. This table comes from immunoSEQ multiplex PCR, and its TCRdb copy is limited to in-frame clones, with some not included. The record lists more than 40,000 clones, of which the ten most abundant hold about 2%. This sample was included in a study of cytomegalovirus exposure and HLA in healthy donors. Study observations and caveats: Sequencing depth across donors, presence/absence analyses assumed, was roughly uniform.

Sequences were obtained from PBMCs. The clonotype originates from a woman in her 40s in good health and CMV-seronegative. The chain recombines TRBV6-1 with TRBJ1-1; 7 bases line up with TRBD1. The CDR3 loop reads CANRGRGETEAFF. CDR3 bases: TGTGCCAACAGGGGCAGGGGGGAGACTGAAGCTTTCTTT.